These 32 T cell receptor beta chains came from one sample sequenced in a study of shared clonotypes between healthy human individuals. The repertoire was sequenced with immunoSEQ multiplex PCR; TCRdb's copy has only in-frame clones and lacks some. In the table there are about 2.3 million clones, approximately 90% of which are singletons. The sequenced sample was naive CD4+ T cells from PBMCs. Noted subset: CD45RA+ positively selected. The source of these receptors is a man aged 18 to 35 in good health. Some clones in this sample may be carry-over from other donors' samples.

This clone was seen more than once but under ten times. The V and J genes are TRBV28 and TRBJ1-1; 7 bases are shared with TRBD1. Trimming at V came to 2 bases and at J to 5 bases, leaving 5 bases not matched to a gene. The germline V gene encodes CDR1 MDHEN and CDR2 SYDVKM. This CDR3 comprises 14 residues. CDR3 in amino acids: CASSLAGGTTEAFF. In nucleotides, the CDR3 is TGTGCCAGCAGTTTAGCAGGGGGGACGACTGAAGCTTTCTTT.

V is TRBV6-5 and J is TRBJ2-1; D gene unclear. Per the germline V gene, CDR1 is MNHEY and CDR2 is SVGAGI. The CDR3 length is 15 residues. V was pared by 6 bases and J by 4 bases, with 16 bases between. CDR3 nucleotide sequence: TGTGCCAGCAGCATCACACAAGCAGCTTACAATGAGCAGTTCTTC. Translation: CASSITQAAYNEQFF.

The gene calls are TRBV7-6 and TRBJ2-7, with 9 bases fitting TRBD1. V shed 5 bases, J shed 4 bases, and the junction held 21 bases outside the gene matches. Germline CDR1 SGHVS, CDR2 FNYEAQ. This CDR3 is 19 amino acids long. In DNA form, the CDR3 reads TGTGCCAGCAGCCCCACCGGGACAGGGACTTCAGCGGGACTATACGAGCAGTACTTC. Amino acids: CASSPTGTGTSAGLYEQYF.

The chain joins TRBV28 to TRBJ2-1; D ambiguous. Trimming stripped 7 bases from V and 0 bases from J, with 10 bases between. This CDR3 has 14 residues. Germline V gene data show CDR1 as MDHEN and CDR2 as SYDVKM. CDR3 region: CASINPPSYNEQFF. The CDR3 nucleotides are TGTGCCAGCATCAACCCCCCCTCCTACAATGAGCAGTTCTTC.

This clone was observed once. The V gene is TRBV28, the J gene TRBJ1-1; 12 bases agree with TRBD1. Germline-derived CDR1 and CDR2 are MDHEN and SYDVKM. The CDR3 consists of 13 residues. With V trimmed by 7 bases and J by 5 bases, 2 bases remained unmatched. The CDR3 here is CASMGQGATEAFF. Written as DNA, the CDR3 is TGTGCCAGCATGGGACAGGGGGCGACTGAAGCTTTCTTT.

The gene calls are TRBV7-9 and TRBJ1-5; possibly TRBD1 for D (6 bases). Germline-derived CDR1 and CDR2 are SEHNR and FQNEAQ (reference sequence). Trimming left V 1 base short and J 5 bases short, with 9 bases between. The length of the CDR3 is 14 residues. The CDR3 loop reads CASSLGAGDQPQHF. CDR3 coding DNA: TGTGCCAGCAGCTTAGGGGCAGGGGATCAGCCCCAGCATTTT.

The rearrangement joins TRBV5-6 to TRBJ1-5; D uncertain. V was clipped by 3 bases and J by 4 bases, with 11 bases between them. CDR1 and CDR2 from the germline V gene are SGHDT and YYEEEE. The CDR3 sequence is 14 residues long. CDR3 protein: CASSSRLGNQPQHF. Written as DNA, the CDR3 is TGTGCCAGCAGCTCCAGGCTGGGGAATCAGCCCCAGCATTTT.

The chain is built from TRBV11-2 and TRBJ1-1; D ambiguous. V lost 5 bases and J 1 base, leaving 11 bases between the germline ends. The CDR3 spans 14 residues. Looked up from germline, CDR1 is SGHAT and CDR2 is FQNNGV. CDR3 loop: CASSPAAQNTEAFF. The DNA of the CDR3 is TGTGCCAGCAGCCCGGCGGCCCAGAACACTGAAGCTTTCTTT.

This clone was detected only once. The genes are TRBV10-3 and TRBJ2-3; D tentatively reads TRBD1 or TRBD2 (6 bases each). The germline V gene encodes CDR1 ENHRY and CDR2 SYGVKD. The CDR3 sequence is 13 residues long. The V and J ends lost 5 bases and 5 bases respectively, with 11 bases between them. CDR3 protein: CAISSGARDTQYF. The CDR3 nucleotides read TGTGCCATCAGTTCGGGGGCGAGAGATACGCAGTATTTT.

This CDR3 reads CASRGLAGDKNTGELFF. The DNA of the CDR3 is TGTGCCAGCAGGGGACTAGCGGGAGATAAGAACACCGGGGAGCTGTTTTTT. The chain carries TRBV14 and TRBJ2-2; 14 nucleotides agree with TRBD2. The CDR3 loop spans 17 amino acids. The trim removed 6 bases at V and 1 base at J, leaving 4 bases unmatched. The germline V gene encodes CDR1 SGHDN and CDR2 FVKESK.

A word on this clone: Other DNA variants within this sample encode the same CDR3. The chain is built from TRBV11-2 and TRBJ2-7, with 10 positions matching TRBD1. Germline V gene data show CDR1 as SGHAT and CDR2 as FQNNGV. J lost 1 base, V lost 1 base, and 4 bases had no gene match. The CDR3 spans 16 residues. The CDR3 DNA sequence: TGTGCCAGCAGCTTAGGGAGGGGACAGGGGTCCTACGAGCAGTACTTC. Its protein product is CASSLGRGQGSYEQYF.

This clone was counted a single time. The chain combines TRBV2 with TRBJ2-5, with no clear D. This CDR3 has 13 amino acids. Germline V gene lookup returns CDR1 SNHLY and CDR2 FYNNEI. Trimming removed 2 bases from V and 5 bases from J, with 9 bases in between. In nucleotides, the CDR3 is TGTGCCAGCAGTGAACTCCAGGTGGAGACCCAGTACTTC. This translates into CASSELQVETQYF.

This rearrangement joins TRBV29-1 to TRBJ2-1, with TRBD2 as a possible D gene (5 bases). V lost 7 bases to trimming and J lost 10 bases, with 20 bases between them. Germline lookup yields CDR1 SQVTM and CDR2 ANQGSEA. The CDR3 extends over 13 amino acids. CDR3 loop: CSASSPGRGEQFF. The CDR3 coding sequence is TGCAGCGCCTCTTCCCCAGGCAGAGGGGAGCAGTTCTTC.

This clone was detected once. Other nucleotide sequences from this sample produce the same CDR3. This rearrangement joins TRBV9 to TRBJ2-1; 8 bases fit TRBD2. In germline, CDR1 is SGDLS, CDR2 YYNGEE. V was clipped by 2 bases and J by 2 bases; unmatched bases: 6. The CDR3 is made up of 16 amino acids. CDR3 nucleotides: TGTGCCAGCAGCGTTAGAACTAGCGGTACCTACAATGAGCAGTTCTTC. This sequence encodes CASSVRTSGTYNEQFF.

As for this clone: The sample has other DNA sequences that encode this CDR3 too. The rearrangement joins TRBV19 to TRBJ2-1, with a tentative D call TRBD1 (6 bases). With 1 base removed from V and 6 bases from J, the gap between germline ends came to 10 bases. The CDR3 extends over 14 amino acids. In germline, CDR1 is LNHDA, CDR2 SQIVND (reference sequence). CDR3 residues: CASSIVGRGNEQFF. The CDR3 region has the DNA TGTGCCAGTAGTATAGTCGGCAGGGGCAATGAGCAGTTCTTC.

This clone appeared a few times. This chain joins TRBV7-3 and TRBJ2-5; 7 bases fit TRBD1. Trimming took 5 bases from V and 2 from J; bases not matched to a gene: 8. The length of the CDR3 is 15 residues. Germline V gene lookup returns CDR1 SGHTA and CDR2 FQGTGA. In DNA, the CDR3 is TGTGCCAGCAGCATACTACCGGGACAGCAAGAGACCCAGTACTTC. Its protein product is CASSILPGQQETQYF. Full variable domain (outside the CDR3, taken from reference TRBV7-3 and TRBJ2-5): GAGVSQTPSNKVTEKGKYVELRCDPISGHTALYWYRQSLGQGPEFLIYFQGTGAADDSGLPNDRFFAVRPEGSVSTLKIQRTERGDSAVYLCASSILPGQQETQYFGPGTRLLVL.

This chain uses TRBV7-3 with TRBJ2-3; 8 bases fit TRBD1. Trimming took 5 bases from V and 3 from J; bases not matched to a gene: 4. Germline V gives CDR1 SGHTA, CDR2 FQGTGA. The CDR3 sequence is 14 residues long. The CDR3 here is CASSRGQVTDTQYF. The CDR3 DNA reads TGTGCCAGCAGCCGGGGACAGGTAACAGATACGCAGTATTTT.

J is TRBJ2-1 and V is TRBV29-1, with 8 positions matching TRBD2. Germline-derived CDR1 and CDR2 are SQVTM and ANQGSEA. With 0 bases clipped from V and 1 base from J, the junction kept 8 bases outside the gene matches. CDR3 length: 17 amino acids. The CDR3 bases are TGCAGCGTTGAAGATTTGAGGGGACTAGTGTCCTACAATGAGCAGTTCTTC. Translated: CSVEDLRGLVSYNEQFF.

CDR3 region: CASSSGQTNFYGYTF. CDR3 nucleotide sequence: TGTGCCAGCAGCAGCGGACAGACGAACTTCTATGGCTACACCTTC. The rearrangement links TRBV9 to TRBJ1-2, with a possible D match to TRBD1 (6 bases). The germline V and J ends were trimmed by 4 bases and 4 bases, with 17 bases remaining between them. CDR3 size: 15 residues. In germline, CDR1 is SGDLS, CDR2 YYNGEE.

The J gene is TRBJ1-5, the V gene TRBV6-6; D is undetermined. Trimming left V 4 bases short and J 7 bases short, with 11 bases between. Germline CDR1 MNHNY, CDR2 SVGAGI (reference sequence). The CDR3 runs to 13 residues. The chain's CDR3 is CASSSYRWQPQHF. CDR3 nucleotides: TGTGCCAGCAGTTCCTATCGTTGGCAGCCCCAGCATTTT.

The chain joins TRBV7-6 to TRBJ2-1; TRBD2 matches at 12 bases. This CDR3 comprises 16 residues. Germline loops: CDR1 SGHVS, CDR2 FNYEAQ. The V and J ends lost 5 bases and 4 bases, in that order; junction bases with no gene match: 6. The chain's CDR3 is CASSTTGTSGYNEQFF. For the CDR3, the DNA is TGTGCCAGCAGCACAACCGGGACTAGCGGGTACAATGAGCAGTTCTTC.

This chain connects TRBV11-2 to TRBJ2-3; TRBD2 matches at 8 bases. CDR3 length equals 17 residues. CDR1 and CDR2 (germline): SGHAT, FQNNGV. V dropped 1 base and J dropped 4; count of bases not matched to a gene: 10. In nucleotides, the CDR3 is TGTGCCAGCAGCTTAGGCCCCAGCGGGAGTATTTCAGATACGCAGTATTTT. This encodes CASSLGPSGSISDTQYF.

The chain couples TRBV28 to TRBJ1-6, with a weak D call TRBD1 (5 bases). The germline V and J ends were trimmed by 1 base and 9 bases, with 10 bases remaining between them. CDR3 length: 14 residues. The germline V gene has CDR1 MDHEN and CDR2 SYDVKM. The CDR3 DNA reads TGTGCCAGCAGTTTATCAGGGCGACCTTCACCCCTCCACTTT. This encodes CASSLSGRPSPLHF.

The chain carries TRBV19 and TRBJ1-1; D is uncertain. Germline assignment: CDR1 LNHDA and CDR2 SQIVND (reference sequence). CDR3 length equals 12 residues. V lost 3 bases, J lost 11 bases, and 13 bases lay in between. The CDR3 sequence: CASSIRNRGAFF. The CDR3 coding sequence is TGTGCCAGTAGTATTCGGAACAGAGGGGCTTTCTTT.

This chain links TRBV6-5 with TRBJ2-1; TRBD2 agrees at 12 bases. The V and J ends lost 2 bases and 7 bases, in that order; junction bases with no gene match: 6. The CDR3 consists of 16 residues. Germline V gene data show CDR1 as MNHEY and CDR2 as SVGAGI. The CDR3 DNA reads TGTGCCAGCAGTTACAGCCCTAGCGGGAGGGTAAATGAGCAGTTCTTC. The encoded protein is CASSYSPSGRVNEQFF.

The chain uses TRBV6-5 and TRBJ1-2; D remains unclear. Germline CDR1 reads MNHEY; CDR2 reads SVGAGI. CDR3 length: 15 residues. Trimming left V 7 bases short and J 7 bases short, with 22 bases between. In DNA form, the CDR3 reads TGTGCCAGCACCCAACACGAGACGCCAGGAAGTGGCTACACCTTC. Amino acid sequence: CASTQHETPGSGYTF.

CDR3 coding DNA: TGTGCCAGCAGCTTAGGGGGGGTTCCAGATACGCAGTATTTT. It translates to CASSLGGVPDTQYF. V and J are TRBV7-2 and TRBJ2-3; possibly TRBD2 for D (6 bases). The CDR3 is 14 amino acids. Deletions cut 1 base from V and 4 bases from J, with 9 bases between. Germline loops: CDR1 SGHTA, CDR2 FQGNSA.

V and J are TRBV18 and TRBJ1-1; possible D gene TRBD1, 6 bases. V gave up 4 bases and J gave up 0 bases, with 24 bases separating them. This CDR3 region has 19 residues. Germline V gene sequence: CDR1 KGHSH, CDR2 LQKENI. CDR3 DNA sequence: TGTGCCAGCTCACAGAACCTCGGATTCTTGACAGGAGTGAACACTGAAGCTTTCTTT. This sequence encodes CASSQNLGFLTGVNTEAFF.

In nucleotides, the CDR3 is TGTGCCAGCAGCTACACTAGCGGCACAGATACGCAGTATTTT. It encodes CASSYTSGTDTQYF. The chain has TRBV7-2 and TRBJ2-3; the match to TRBD2 covers 7 bases. Germline V lookup: CDR1 SGHTA, CDR2 FQGNSA. The V segment lost 4 bases and the J segment 1 base; nucleotides outside the gene matches: 2. The CDR3 covers 14 residues.

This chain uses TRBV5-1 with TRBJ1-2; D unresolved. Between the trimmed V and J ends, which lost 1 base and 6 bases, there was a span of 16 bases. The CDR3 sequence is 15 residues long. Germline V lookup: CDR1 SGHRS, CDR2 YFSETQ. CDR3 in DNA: TGCGCCAGCAGCTTGTCCGGAGGGAAAGAGAATGGCTACACCTTC. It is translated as CASSLSGGKENGYTF.

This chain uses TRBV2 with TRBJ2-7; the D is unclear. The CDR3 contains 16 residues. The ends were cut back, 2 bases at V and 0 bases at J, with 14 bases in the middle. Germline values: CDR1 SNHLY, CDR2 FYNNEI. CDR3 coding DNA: TGTGCCAGCAGTGAAACGGCCAGTACAACCTCCTACGAGCAGTACTTC. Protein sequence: CASSETASTTSYEQYF.

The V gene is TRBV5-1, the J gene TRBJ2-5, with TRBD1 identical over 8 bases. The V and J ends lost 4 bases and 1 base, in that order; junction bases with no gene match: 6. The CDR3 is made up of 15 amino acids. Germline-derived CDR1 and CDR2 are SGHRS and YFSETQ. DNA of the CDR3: TGCGCCAGCAGCACCCCGGACAGGGTCCAAGAGACCCAGTACTTC. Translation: CASSTPDRVQETQYF. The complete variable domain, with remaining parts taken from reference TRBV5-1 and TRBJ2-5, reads KAGVTQTPRYLIKTRGQQVTLSCSPISGHRSVSWYQQTPGQGLQFLFEYFSETQRNKGNFPGRFSGRQFSNSRSEMNVSTLELGDSALYLCASSTPDRVQETQYFGPGTRLLVL.